Sequencing of this T cell receptor beta chain was carried out in a study of graft-versus-host responses after intestinal transplantation. At the level of the study: As for transplant type, recipients had multivisceral, liver-intestinal, or isolated intestinal grafts. Recipients uniformly received anti-thymocyte globulin induction, followed by tacrolimus and steroids for two to four years. Study findings and constraints: Allografts carried high graft-versus-host to host-versus-graft clonal ratios in patients having graft-donor T cell macrochimerism. There were GvH clones found in recipient marrow, and some of them appeared first in ileum or blood.

Measured with immunoSEQ multiplex PCR; TCRdb has only the in-frame clones, and not every one. The table lists approximately 82,000 clones, 75% to 95% of them singletons. The V gene's germline CDR1 is SGHNT and CDR2 YENEEA. The CDR3 has 14 amino acids. V gave up 3 bases and J gave up 8 bases; unmatched junction bases: 6. With respect to this clone: Its cognate antigen is unknown.

The rearrangement uses TRBV11-3 and TRBJ1-2; 10 bases are shared with TRBD1. The TCR sequence derives from a human donor who received an intestinal transplant. The sample consisted of unstimulated CD4+ T cells sorted from spleen or lymph node cells, taken before intestinal transplant. The CDR3 region is CASSFRDRGVGYTF. The CDR3 DNA sequence: TGTGCCAGCAGCTTCCGGGACAGGGGTGTGGGCTACACCTTC. The whole variable domain, remainder taken from reference TRBV11-3 and TRBJ1-2, is EAGVVQSPRYKIIEKKQPVAFWCNPISGHNTLYWYLQNLGQGPELLIRYENEEAVDDSQLPKDRFSAERLKGVDSTLKIQPAELGDSAVYLCASSFRDRGVGYTFGSGTRLTVV.